The clone carrying this T cell receptor (beta chain) was seen at least ten times. What it binds is unknown. The length of the CDR3 is 12 residues. In germline, CDR1 is SQVTM, CDR2 ANQGSEA. Germline trimming cut 3 bases from V and 9 bases from J; bases unmatched to any gene: 5. The sample is drawn from a study of T cells after yellow fever vaccination. The overall study: SMART-Seq v4 Ultra Low Input prepared libraries from low-cell fractions.

One entry per CDR3 protein, called by TCRdb with MiXCR from the 5' RACE reads. The table shows a few hundred thousand distinct CDR3 sequences, with around 5.2% occurring only once. General study results and limits: The booster saw the reappearance of most primary-vaccination clones (around 95% CD4, 80% to 90% CD8). Of the clonotypes, a small share occurred in both CD4 and CD8 compartments.

The TCR was taken from a young man who received the YFV17D yellow fever vaccine. The sample was CD4+ T cells sorted from PBMCs, taken on the day of the yellow fever booster vaccination. The chain has TRBV29-1 and TRBJ1-1; 9 positions agree with TRBD1. The CDR3 sequence: CSVDLQGAKAFF. The CDR3 region has the DNA TGCAGCGTTGACTTACAGGGGGCGAAAGCTTTCTTT.